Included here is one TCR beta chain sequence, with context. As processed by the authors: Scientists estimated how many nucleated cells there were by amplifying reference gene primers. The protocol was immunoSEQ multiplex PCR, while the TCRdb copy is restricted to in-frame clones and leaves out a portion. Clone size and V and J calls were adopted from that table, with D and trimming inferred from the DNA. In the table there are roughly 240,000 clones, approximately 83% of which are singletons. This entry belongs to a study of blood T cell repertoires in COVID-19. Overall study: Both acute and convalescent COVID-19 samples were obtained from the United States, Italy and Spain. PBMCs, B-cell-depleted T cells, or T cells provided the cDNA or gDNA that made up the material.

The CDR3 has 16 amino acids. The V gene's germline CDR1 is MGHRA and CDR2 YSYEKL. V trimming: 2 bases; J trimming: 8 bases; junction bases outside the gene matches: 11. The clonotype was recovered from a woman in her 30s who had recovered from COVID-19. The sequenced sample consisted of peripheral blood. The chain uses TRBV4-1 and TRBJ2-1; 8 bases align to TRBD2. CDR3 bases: TGCGCCAGCAGCCAAACCCTGGGGCGGGGGGTGGATGAGCAGTTCTTC. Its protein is CASSQTLGRGVDEQFF.